Listed below are T cell receptor beta chains from one sample, sequenced in a study of OX40 agonist ivuxolimab in advanced cancers. TCRdb's copy holds only in-frame clones and misses some; the assay was immunoSEQ multiplex PCR. In the table there are about 58,000 clones, over 75% of which are singletons. Sequencing was performed on CD4+ or CD8+ T cells sorted from blood, taken in a trial of the OX40 agonist ivuxolimab. The receptor set was obtained from an adult with an advanced solid tumor such as melanoma, head and neck, liver or kidney cancer. Both conserved end residues are part of each CDR3. The D gene is left open where the match is weak. Clone size, where shown, is once, few, many, or a class for clones that have expanded.

TRBV19	TRBJ1-1	-	-	CASRRALGNTEAFF	TGTGCCAGCCGACGAGCCCTAGGGAACACTGAAGCTTTCTTT
TRBV29-1	TRBJ1-2	-	-	CSDTWDDGYTF	TGCAGCGACACTTGGGATGATGGCTACACCTTC
TRBV9	TRBJ2-5	-	TRBD2	CASSVGLAGTGAQYF	TGTGCCAGCAGCGTAGGACTAGCGGGTACCGGGGCCCAGTACTTC
TRBV15	TRBJ1-1	-	-	CATSRGTGSKTEAFF	TGTGCTACCAGCAGAGGAACAGGGTCGAAAACTGAAGCTTTCTTT
TRBV2	TRBJ1-6	many	TRBD1	CASCRQTGLNSPLHF	TGTGCCAGCTGCCGACAGACAGGGCTTAATTCACCCCTCCACTTT
TRBV21-1	TRBJ2-7	-	-	CASSNPLTRLYEQYF	TGTGCCAGCAGCAACCCCCTAACCCGACTCTACGAGCAGTACTTC
TRBV7-2	TRBJ2-7	many	-	CASSRLGGSYEQYF	TGTGCCAGCAGCCGATTAGGGGGAAGCTACGAGCAGTACTTC
TRBV4-1	TRBJ1-3	-	TRBD1	CASSQDSLGQGAGNTIYF	TGCGCCAGCAGCCAAGATAGCTTGGGTCAGGGGGCTGGAAACACCATATATTTT
TRBV2	TRBJ2-7	-	-	CASRSPVYEQYF	TGTGCCAGCAGATCCCCGGTCTACGAGCAGTACTTC
TRBV27	TRBJ1-6	-	-	CASSPQGGFNSPLHF	TGTGCCAGCAGTCCCCAAGGGGGTTTTAATTCACCCCTCCACTTT
TRBV6-5	TRBJ1-2	-	-	CASSVAGNNYGYTF	TGTGCCAGCAGTGTGGCAGGCAACAACTATGGCTACACCTTC
TRBV5-3	TRBJ1-2	-	TRBD1	CARSLALRQGGYGYTF	TGTGCCAGAAGCTTGGCCCTTAGACAGGGAGGTTATGGCTACACCTTC
TRBV7-2	TRBJ1-2	-	TRBD1	CASSSRQGSNYSF	TGTGCCAGCAGCTCCAGACAGGGTAGTAACTATTCCTTC
TRBV7-2	TRBJ2-7	-	TRBD2	CASSLTGLGIYEQYF	TGTGCCAGCAGCTTGACGGGACTAGGGATCTACGAGCAGTACTTC
TRBV10-3	TRBJ2-3	-	-	CAISDGTSTDTQYF	TGTGCCATCAGTGACGGGACTAGCACAGATACGCAGTATTTT
TRBV6-1	TRBJ2-2	-	TRBD1	CASNLGQGAGGELFF	TGTGCCAGCAACCTGGGACAGGGGGCCGGCGGGGAGCTGTTTTTT
TRBV19	TRBJ2-7	few	-	CASGSVYEQYF	TGTGCCAGTGGTTCGGTCTACGAGCAGTACTTC
TRBV7-3	TRBJ2-1	few	TRBD1	CASSPHRDRGYGEQFF	TGTGCCAGCAGCCCGCACCGGGACAGGGGATACGGTGAGCAGTTCTTC
TRBV7-8	TRBJ2-1	once	-	CASSLRGGNYNEQFF	TGTGCCAGCAGCCTTAGGGGCGGGAACTACAATGAGCAGTTCTTC
TRBV6-1	TRBJ2-7	-	-	CASSDLPGVYEQYF	TGTGCCAGCAGTGACCTCCCAGGGGTATACGAGCAGTACTTC
TRBV15	TRBJ2-7	-	-	CATSSPDSSYEQYF	TGTGCCACCAGCAGCCCGGACAGCTCCTACGAGCAGTACTTC
TRBV7-2	TRBJ2-3	-	-	CASSLGRRADTQYF	TGTGCCAGCAGCTTAGGACGGCGCGCAGATACGCAGTATTTT
TRBV9	TRBJ1-6	-	-	CASSLEDNSPLHF	TGTGCCAGCAGCCTAGAAGATAATTCACCCCTCCACTTT
TRBV29-1	TRBJ2-7	once	-	CSVEQDGVTYEQYF	TGCAGCGTTGAACAGGACGGGGTCACCTACGAGCAGTACTTC
TRBV5-4	TRBJ2-2	-	TRBD1	CASRTGTNTGELFF	TGTGCCAGCAGGACAGGGACGAACACCGGGGAGCTGTTTTTT
TRBV9	TRBJ2-3	-	TRBD2	CASNGLAGSTDTQYF	TGTGCCAGCAACGGACTAGCGGGTAGCACAGATACGCAGTATTTT
TRBV11-2	TRBJ2-3	-	-	CAFHEGGQSDTQYF	TGTGCCTTCCACGAGGGGGGGCAGTCAGATACGCAGTATTTT
TRBV5-1	TRBJ1-1	-	-	CASTPLSGTEAFF	TGCGCCAGCACCCCCTTATCGGGGACTGAAGCTTTCTTT
TRBV5-4	TRBJ1-3	few	-	CASSLGGGNTIYF	TGTGCCAGCAGCTTGGGGGGCGGAAACACCATATATTTT
TRBV19	TRBJ1-1	-	-	CASSTPGLNTEAFF	TGTGCCAGTAGTACGCCCGGTTTGAACACTGAAGCTTTCTTT
TRBV6-5	TRBJ2-3	-	TRBD2	CASSSGGDTQYF	TGTGCCAGCAGTTCCGGGGGGGATACGCAGTATTTT
TRBV4-1	TRBJ2-7	-	-	CASSSTSTYEQYF	TGCGCCAGCAGCTCTACGTCCACCTACGAGCAGTACTTC
TRBV6-5	TRBJ1-2	-	TRBD1	CASSYSGRGTLYGHTF	TGTGCCAGCAGTTACTCGGGCAGGGGGACCCTATATGGCCACACCTTC
TRBV19	TRBJ1-5	few	-	CASFEFGSNQPQHF	TGTGCCAGTTTCGAGTTCGGGAGCAATCAGCCCCAGCATTTT
TRBV5-1	TRBJ1-2	few	-	CASSPRGAPNYGYTF	TGCGCCAGCAGCCCCCGGGGGGCTCCTAACTATGGCTACACCTTC
TRBV5-1	TRBJ2-7	-	-	CASSLNVGFSYEQYF	TGCGCCAGCAGCTTGAATGTAGGGTTTTCCTACGAGCAGTACTTC
TRBV5-1	TRBJ2-3	-	TRBD2	CASSLDGTSGTRADTQYF	TGCGCCAGCAGCTTGGATGGGACTAGCGGAACTCGAGCAGATACGCAGTATTTT
TRBV7-7	TRBJ1-4	few	-	CASSRDTNEKLFF	TGTGCCAGCAGTAGGGACACTAATGAAAAACTGTTTTTT
TRBV19	TRBJ2-5	-	TRBD2	CASSGGLAEETQYF	TGTGCCAGTAGTGGGGGACTAGCGGAAGAGACCCAGTACTTC
TRBV11-2	TRBJ2-7	-	-	CASSLDPGNYEQYF	TGTGCCAGCAGCTTGGATCCAGGGAACTACGAGCAGTACTTC
TRBV28	TRBJ2-7	few	TRBD1	CASVQGLGFDEQYF	TGTGCCAGCGTACAGGGGTTGGGTTTTGACGAGCAGTACTTC